Below are 17 T cell receptor beta chains sequenced from a single sample in a study of human T cells and chemical hapten exposure. TCRdb analysed the RACE reads with MiXCR anew, one entry per CDR3 protein. The sample has roughly 74,000 distinct CDR3 sequences, about 32% seen once. Time point in this sample: patch test 1, 2 weeks after DPC sensitization. The treatment: therapeutic diphenylcyclopropenone sensitization with weekly scalp DPC. Sequencing was performed on whole blood, taken in connection with sensitization to the hapten diphenylcyclopropenone (DPC). These receptors originate from a middle-aged man with alopecia areata. Some clones in this sample may be carry-over from other donors' samples.

This clonotype showed up just a few times. This chain joins TRBV6-1 and TRBJ1-2; no firm D call. The CDR3 contains 13 residues. With 1 base removed from V and 8 bases from J, the gap between germline ends came to 11 bases. Per germline, CDR1 MNHNS and CDR2 SASEGT. CDR3 sequence (DNA): TGTGCCAGCAGTGAAGAAGATCGGGCCGGCTACACCTTC. Its translation: CASSEEDRAGYTF.

V gene TRBV5-6 combines with J gene TRBJ1-6; TRBD1 is a possible D gene (6 bases). The CDR3 runs to 14 residues. The germline V gene has CDR1 SGHDT and CDR2 YYEEEE. The V end lost 4 bases, the J end lost 7 bases, and 12 bases lay between the germline ends. The CDR3 DNA reads as TGTGCCAGCAGCGTCGGCAGGGGAAATTCACCCCTCCACTTT. The encoded protein is CASSVGRGNSPLHF.

This clonotype came up a few times. The chain uses TRBV9 and TRBJ1-1; D may be TRBD1 (6 bases). CDR3 length: 16 amino acids. Per germline, CDR1 SGDLS and CDR2 YYNGEE. Trimming took 2 bases from V and 5 from J, leaving 19 bases between them. CDR3 nucleotides: TGTGCCAGCAGCGTTGGGGGGTCAGGGGTAGAAACTGAAGCTTTCTTT. Amino acid sequence: CASSVGGSGVETEAFF.

The chain couples TRBV3-1 to TRBJ1-1; D possibly corresponds to TRBD1 (6 bases). The germline V and J ends were trimmed by 4 bases and 2 bases, with 11 bases remaining between them. This CDR3 has 14 residues. CDR1 and CDR2 from the germline V gene are LGHDT and YNNKEL (reference sequence). CDR3 residues: CASSPGQRNTEAFF. The CDR3 coding sequence is TGTGCCAGCAGCCCTGGACAGCGAAACACTGAAGCTTTCTTT.

This clonotype was seen more than once but under ten times. This sequence joins TRBV28 and TRBJ2-3; a possible D gene is TRBD1 (6 bases). CDR3 length: 13 residues. The V gene's germline CDR1 is MDHEN and CDR2 SYDVKM. Trimming removed 6 bases from V and 4 bases from J, with 11 bases in between. The CDR3 DNA reads TGTGCCAGCAGCCTCCCAGGGGCAGATACGCAGTATTTT. Its protein product is CASSLPGADTQYF.

The rearrangement links TRBV20-1 to TRBJ2-5; D might be TRBD2 (5 bases). Germline V gives CDR1 DFQATT, CDR2 SNEGSKA (reference sequence). The CDR3 runs 15 residues. V lost 0 bases and J 1 base, leaving 12 bases between the germline ends. The CDR3: CSARDYSGGQETQYF. Written as DNA, the CDR3 is TGCAGTGCTAGAGACTATTCTGGAGGCCAAGAGACCCAGTACTTC.

A few counts support this clonotype. V is TRBV12-3 or TRBV12-4 and J is TRBJ1-1, with 7 bases aligning to TRBD1. Trimming cost V 6 bases and J 2 bases; bases outside gene matches: 3. The CDR3 has 13 amino acids. CDR3 nucleotides: TGTGCCAGCAGGGGGGACAGCAACACTGAAGCTTTCTTT. As protein: CASRGDSNTEAFF.

The chain couples TRBV12-3 or TRBV12-4 to TRBJ1-1; D gene unclear. Trimming removed 6 bases at V and 4 bases at J, with 9 bases between. This CDR3 is 12 amino acids long. CDR3 in amino acids: CASSLWGTEAFF. The DNA of the CDR3 is TGTGCCAGCAGCCTGTGGGGCACTGAAGCTTTCTTT.

Comments on this clonotype: In this CDR3 the conserved last residue, phenylalanine or tryptophan, is missing, so a read error is likely. The J gene is TRBJ2-3, the V gene TRBV20-1; 14 nucleotides align to TRBD2. The CDR3 totals 17 residues. Unmatched junction bases numbered 11, after V lost 6 bases and J lost 3 bases. Per germline, CDR1 DFQATT and CDR2 SNEGSKA (reference sequence). CDR3 nucleotide sequence: TGCAGTGCCGGGCCGGGACTAGCGGGAGATTTGACAGATACGCAGTATTTG. It specifies CSAGPGLAGDLTDTQYL.

This chain joins TRBV9 and TRBJ2-3; 9 bases map to TRBD2. Trimming removed 0 bases from V and 5 bases from J; junction bases left unmatched: 7. The CDR3 runs 16 residues. The germline V gene has CDR1 SGDLS and CDR2 YYNGEE. The CDR3 coding sequence is TGTGCCAGCAGCGTAGCTCCGGGACTAGCCGGAGATACGCAGTATTTT. Protein: CASSVAPGLAGDTQYF.

This clonotype turned up a few times. The chain employs TRBV2 and TRBJ1-5; 10 positions match TRBD1. V dropped 6 bases and J dropped 3; count of bases not matched to a gene: 5. The V gene's germline CDR1 is SNHLY and CDR2 FYNNEI. The CDR3 length is 15 residues. CDR3 DNA: TGTGCCAGCAGCACCGGGACAGGGGCCAATCAGCCCCAGCATTTT. Translating gives CASSTGTGANQPQHF.

This chain joins TRBV7-2 and TRBJ2-3, with TRBD2 matching over 10 bases. Germline-derived CDR1 and CDR2 are SGHTA and FQGNSA. J lost 6 bases, V lost 1 base, and 4 bases had no gene match. The CDR3 is 15 amino acids. The CDR3 nucleotides are TGTGCCAGCAGCTTAGTTCTAGCGGGAGCGGATACGCAGTATTTT. This encodes CASSLVLAGADTQYF.

This chain connects TRBV11-2 to TRBJ2-3; 8 nucleotides agree with TRBD2. V dropped 3 bases and J dropped 2; count of bases not matched to a gene: 4. CDR3 length equals 15 residues. Germline loops: CDR1 SGHAT, CDR2 FQNNGV. The DNA of the CDR3 is TGTGCCAGCAGCTTGGGTAGCGGGGTCACAGATACGCAGTATTTT. Translation gives CASSLGSGVTDTQYF.

The genes are TRBV20-1 and TRBJ1-3; maybe TRBD1 (6 bases). The CDR3 runs 15 residues. V lost 4 bases and J lost 4, with 17 bases in between. Germline V gene lookup returns CDR1 DFQATT and CDR2 SNEGSKA (reference sequence). In DNA, the CDR3 is TGCAGTGCTATAAGCCTACAGGGAGGCGGAAACACCATATATTTT. Amino acid sequence: CSAISLQGGGNTIYF.

This clonotype has just a few counts. The chain is built from TRBV28 and TRBJ2-5; D perhaps matches TRBD1 (7 bases). V shed 6 bases and J shed 2 bases, with 16 bases lying between them. The CDR3 loop spans 15 amino acids. Per germline, CDR1 MDHEN and CDR2 SYDVKM. CDR3 in amino acids: CASRPEGARQETQYF. In nucleotides, the CDR3 is TGTGCCAGCAGGCCGGAGGGGGCTAGACAAGAGACCCAGTACTTC.

This clonotype was picked up a small number of times. This chain uses TRBV4-1 with TRBJ2-1; 8 nucleotides align to TRBD2. Germline-derived CDR1 and CDR2 are MGHRA and YSYEKL. V was clipped by 4 bases and J by 5 bases; unmatched bases: 7. The CDR3 length is 15 residues. The CDR3 nucleotides are TGCGCCAGCAGCCCACGGGAGGGCCGGAACAATGAGCAGTTCTTC. Residues: CASSPREGRNNEQFF.

The rearrangement joins TRBV19 to TRBJ1-2; 7 bases map to TRBD1. J lost 0 bases, V lost 8 bases, and 9 bases had no gene match. The CDR3 totals 15 residues. Germline lookup yields CDR1 LNHDA and CDR2 SQIVND (reference sequence). The CDR3 sequence: CASGTYRGANYGYTF. CDR3 bases: TGTGCCAGTGGGACCTACAGGGGAGCTAACTATGGCTACACCTTC.